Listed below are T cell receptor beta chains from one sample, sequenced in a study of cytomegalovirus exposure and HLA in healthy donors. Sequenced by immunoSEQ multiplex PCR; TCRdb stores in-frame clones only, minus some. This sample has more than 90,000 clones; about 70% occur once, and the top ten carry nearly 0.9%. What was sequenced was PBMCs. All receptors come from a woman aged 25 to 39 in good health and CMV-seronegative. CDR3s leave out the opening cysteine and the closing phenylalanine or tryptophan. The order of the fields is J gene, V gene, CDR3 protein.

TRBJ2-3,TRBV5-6,ASSVAGSGDSTDTQY
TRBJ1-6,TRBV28,ASSLSTLNSPLH
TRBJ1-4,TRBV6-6,ASSMTRRPNEKLF
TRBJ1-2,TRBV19,ASRSRVTDGYT
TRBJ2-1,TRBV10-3,AISPQGATYNEQF
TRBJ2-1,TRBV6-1,ASSGTSGRPGKF
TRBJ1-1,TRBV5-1,ASSLGAGAGTEAF
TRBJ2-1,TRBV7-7,ASSLYSGLAGLGNEQF
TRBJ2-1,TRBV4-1,ASSQAAGDYNEQF
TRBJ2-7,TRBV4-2,ASSQIAGVSYEQY
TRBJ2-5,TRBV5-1,ASNAAGGQETQY
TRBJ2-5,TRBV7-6,ASSLGVRDGETQY
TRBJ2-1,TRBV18,ASSSYTGVVDEQF
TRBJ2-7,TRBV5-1,ASSLGPGQGSYEQY
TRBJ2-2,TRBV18,ASSTNTGELF
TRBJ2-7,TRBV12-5,ASGLGRDRGDEQY
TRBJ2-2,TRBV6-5,ASSRAGTNTGELF
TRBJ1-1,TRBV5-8,ASSLEGIITEAF
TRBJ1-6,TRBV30,ALLPSSYNSPLH
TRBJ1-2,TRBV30,ALRGDSYGYT
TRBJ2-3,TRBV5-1,ASSFSRTSISQDTQY
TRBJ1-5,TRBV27,ASSLGTGNQPQH
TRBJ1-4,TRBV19,ASNRNEKLF
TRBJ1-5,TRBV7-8,ASSLGGQINQPQH
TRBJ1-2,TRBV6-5,ASRPGLKAYGYT
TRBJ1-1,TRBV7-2,ASSPPGGTEAF
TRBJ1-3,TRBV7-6,ASSLESRSGNTIY
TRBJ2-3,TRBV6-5,ASSIADSSTDTQY
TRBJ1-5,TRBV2,ASSEVGDTYQPQH
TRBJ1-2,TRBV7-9,ASSLGLNYGYT
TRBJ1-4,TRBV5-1,ASSAGLRNEKLF
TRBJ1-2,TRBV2,ASSDQKNYGYT
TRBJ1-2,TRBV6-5,ASSYAPGQPSYT